Listed below are T cell receptor beta chains from one sample, sequenced in a study of blood T cell repertoires in COVID-19. Some clones are missing from TCRdb's copy, which holds only in-frame ones; the method was immunoSEQ multiplex PCR. The sample records 100,000 to 150,000 clones, approximately 86% being singletons. The sequenced material came from PBMCs or T cells enriched from blood (not recorded which). The source of these receptors is a woman aged 50 to 65 who had recovered from COVID-19. The CDR3 runs from the conserved cysteine through the conserved F or W. The D gene is left open where the match is weak. A clone size is listed for some rows: how often the clone was seen (once, few, many), or a class if it is expanded.

-	TRBV18	-	TRBJ1-1	TGTGCCAGCTCAGAGGACAGAATATTGAACACTGAAGCTTTCTTT	CASSEDRILNTEAFF
-	TRBV29-1	-	TRBJ1-2	TGCAGCGTTGACACGGGGGGACGGTATGGCTACACCTTC	CSVDTGGRYGYTF
-	TRBV10-3	TRBD1	TRBJ2-1	TGTGCCATCAGCCCGGACAGGGCGGTTTACAATGAGCAGTTCTTC	CAISPDRAVYNEQFF
-	TRBV18	-	TRBJ2-5	TGTGCCAGCTCCCTCCAAGAGACCCAGTACTTC	CASSLQETQYF
-	TRBV10-3	-	TRBJ1-2	TGTGCCATCAGTGAGTCGGAGATAAACTATGGCTACACCTTC	CAISESEINYGYTF
few	TRBV19	-	TRBJ1-1	TGTGCCAGTAGTATAGACAAGACAACTGAAGCTTTCTTT	CASSIDKTTEAFF
-	TRBV4-3	-	TRBJ1-2	TGCGCCAGCAGCCAAGGAACCGAACAGCAGAACTATGGCTACACCTTC	CASSQGTEQQNYGYTF
-	TRBV9	-	TRBJ1-1	TGTGCCAGTAGCGTTGGGAGGGACACTGAAGCTTTCTTT	CASSVGRDTEAFF
-	TRBV6-5	-	TRBJ1-2	TGTGCCAGCAGCCGTATCCAGGACAGCCTCTATGGCTACACCTTC	CASSRIQDSLYGYTF
-	TRBV29-1	-	TRBJ1-2	TGCAGCGTTACTAACGGAGGGTTATCTGGCTACACCTTC	CSVTNGGLSGYTF
-	TRBV19	TRBD1	TRBJ2-7	TGTGCCAGTAGTTTGGGACAGGGAGCCGAGCAGTACTTC	CASSLGQGAEQYF
few	TRBV19	-	TRBJ1-2	TGTGCCAGTAGTATAGATCTGGGCCAGAACTATGGCTACACCTTC	CASSIDLGQNYGYTF
-	TRBV29-1	-	TRBJ2-7	TGCAGCGTTGAAGCCGAGGGCTACGAGCAGTACTTC	CSVEAEGYEQYF
-	TRBV10-1	TRBD1	TRBJ2-2	TGCGCCAGCAGTGAGCATTGGGCAGGGGGCACCGGGGAGCTGTTTTTT	CASSEHWAGGTGELFF
once	TRBV6-2/TRBV6-3	-	TRBJ1-5	TGTGCCAGCAGTTCGAACAGCTATCAGCCCCAGCATTTT	CASSSNSYQPQHF
-	TRBV5-4	-	TRBJ2-7	TGTGCCAGCAGCTTAGGGGGGGCTAGCTCCTACGAGCAGTACTTC	CASSLGGASSYEQYF
once	TRBV27	TRBD1	TRBJ1-6	TGTGCCAGCAGTTCGGACAGGGGGCATTCACCCCTCCACTTT	CASSSDRGHSPLHF
-	TRBV2	-	TRBJ2-7	TGTGCCAGCAGTGAAGGGCAGGGGAGCTCCTACGAGCAGTACTTC	CASSEGQGSSYEQYF
-	TRBV10-1	TRBD1	TRBJ2-3	TGCGCCAGCAGTGATGGCCAGGGGGTGACAGATACGCAGTATTTT	CASSDGQGVTDTQYF
-	TRBV9	-	TRBJ1-4	TGTGCCAGCAGCGTAGAAGACTTACCTAATGAAAAACTGTTTTTT	CASSVEDLPNEKLFF
-	TRBV6-2/TRBV6-3	TRBD2	TRBJ2-7	TGTGCCAGCAGTTGGGGGACTAGCGGGGTATACGAGCAGTACTTC	CASSWGTSGVYEQYF
-	TRBV5-6	-	TRBJ2-7	TGTGCCAGCAGCCAGAAGCAGGGATCCTACGAGCAGTACTTC	CASSQKQGSYEQYF
-	TRBV2	TRBD1	TRBJ1-5	TGTGCCAGCAGTGGGGGGACAGGGGGCTGGTGGCAGCCCCAGCATTTT	CASSGGTGGWWQPQHF
-	TRBV7-9	TRBD1	TRBJ1-2	TGTGCCAGCAGCGGAGTCAGGGGGGGCTACACCTTC	CASSGVRGGYTF
-	TRBV28	TRBD1	TRBJ1-2	TGTGCCAGCAGTCCGACAGGGCGGGGGGATGGCTACACCTTC	CASSPTGRGDGYTF
-	TRBV6-5	-	TRBJ2-5	TGTGCCAGCAGGACCGGGACACTCCAAGAGACCCAGTACTTC	CASRTGTLQETQYF
-	TRBV5-4	-	TRBJ1-6	TGTGCCAGCAGCTTGGACGTGGGGCTTAATTCACCCCTCCACTTT	CASSLDVGLNSPLHF
-	TRBV5-6	TRBD1	TRBJ1-2	TGTGCCAGCAGCTCGGGACAGGGATATGGCTACACCTTC	CASSSGQGYGYTF
-	TRBV29-1	TRBD2	TRBJ2-3	TGCAGCGTTGAAGGGTGGGTAGCGGGGGCAATAGATACGCAGTATTTT	CSVEGWVAGAIDTQYF
-	TRBV3-1/TRBV3-2	TRBD2	TRBJ2-7	TGTGCCAGCAGCTCTCGGACTAGCGGGGGCCTCTCCTACGAGCAGTACTTC	CASSSRTSGGLSYEQYF
-	TRBV7-9	-	TRBJ1-5	TGTGCCAGCAGCCCTATGGATCAGCCCCAGCATTTT	CASSPMDQPQHF
once	TRBV30	-	TRBJ1-2	TGTGCCTGGACGTGGGGGGGGTATGGCTACACCTTC	CAWTWGGYGYTF
-	TRBV18	-	TRBJ1-1	TGTGCCAGCTCACCAGATATGACAGTCACTGAAGCTTTCTTT	CASSPDMTVTEAFF
-	TRBV13	-	TRBJ1-2	TGTGCCAGCAGCTTAGGGCAGGGTAGTGGCTACACCTTC	CASSLGQGSGYTF
-	TRBV7-9	TRBD1	TRBJ1-2	TGTGCCAGCAGCATAGGACAGGGGGCTGTGTATGGCTACACCTTC	CASSIGQGAVYGYTF
few	TRBV7-8	-	TRBJ2-5	TGTGCCAGCAGCTTCCCCATCCAGACCCAGTACTTC	CASSFPIQTQYF
-	TRBV4-3	TRBD2	TRBJ2-3	TGCGCCAGCAGCCAGACACGGGGGGCAGATACGCAGTATTTT	CASSQTRGADTQYF
-	TRBV27	TRBD1	TRBJ1-2	TGTGCCAGCAGATCCCTCCAGGGGGGTGGCTACACCTTC	CASRSLQGGGYTF
-	TRBV19	TRBD1	TRBJ1-2	TGTGCCAGTAGTCAGGGACAGGGAGTTGGCTACACCTTC	CASSQGQGVGYTF
-	TRBV5-4	-	TRBJ1-3	TGTGCCAGCAGCTTAGGAGGGGAACTAGGAAACACCATATATTTT	CASSLGGELGNTIYF
-	TRBV9	-	TRBJ2-1	TGTGCCAGCAGCGTGATCCGGGGGAGCTACAATGAGCAGTTCTTC	CASSVIRGSYNEQFF
-	TRBV19	-	TRBJ2-7	TGTGCCAGTAGTTATGGGGAGAGAAACTACGAGCAGTACTTC	CASSYGERNYEQYF
-	TRBV15	-	TRBJ2-7	TGTGCCACCAGCAGAGATCTAGGCTACGAGCAGTACTTC	CATSRDLGYEQYF
-	TRBV18	TRBD1	TRBJ1-1	TGTGCCAGCTCACCTCCTGGAAGGGACAGAACTGAAGCTTTCTTT	CASSPPGRDRTEAFF
-	TRBV3-1/TRBV3-2	-	TRBJ2-2	TGTGCCAGCAGCCAACCGGGTTACGGCGGGGAGCTGTTTTTT	CASSQPGYGGELFF
once	TRBV30	TRBD1	TRBJ2-2	TGTGCCTGGAAGGGGACAGCGAACACCGGGGAGCTGTTTTTT	CAWKGTANTGELFF
-	TRBV12-3/TRBV12-4	-	TRBJ2-3	TGTGCCAGCACCCTATACACAGATACGCAGTATTTT	CASTLYTDTQYF
-	TRBV9	-	TRBJ2-3	TGTGCCAGCAGCCCTCGACAAAATACGCAGTATTTT	CASSPRQNTQYF